Below, 23 T cell receptor beta chains from the same sample are listed, as sequenced in a study of blood T cell repertoires in COVID-19. The method was immunoSEQ multiplex PCR; TCRdb's version includes in-frame clones alone and lacks a portion of them. The table lists 250,000 to 300,000 clones, roughly nine tenths of them singletons. The sample comprised PBMCs or T cells enriched from blood (not recorded which). The receptor set was obtained from a human donor in a cohort exposed to, infected with or recovered from COVID-19 (not recorded which). The donor label of this sample is uncertain.

This clone appeared a single time. The V call is TRBV24-1, the J call TRBJ1-1; D unclear. The V and J ends lost 6 bases and 1 base respectively, with 11 bases between them. Germline V gene lookup returns CDR1 KGHDR and CDR2 SFDVKD. The CDR3 covers 14 residues. The CDR3 bases are TGTGCCACCAGTAGCTCTTTTCCGAACACTGAAGCTTTCTTT. This encodes CATSSSFPNTEAFF.

The V call is TRBV6-4, the J call TRBJ1-1; 8 positions agree with TRBD1. The CDR3 has 15 amino acids. The J segment lost 11 bases and the V segment lost 0 bases, leaving 11 bases of the junction unmatched. CDR1 and CDR2 from the germline V gene are MRHNA and SNTAGT. The CDR3 protein is CASSDSTRTGPPAFF. The CDR3 coding sequence is TGTGCCAGCAGTGACTCAACAAGGACAGGGCCCCCGGCTTTCTTT.

This CDR3 reads CASSLAVTDTQYF. DNA for the CDR3: TGTGCCAGCAGCTTAGCCGTCACAGATACGCAGTATTTT. The genes are TRBV11-1 and TRBJ2-3; D remains unclear. This CDR3 spans 13 amino acids. With 0 bases removed from V and 2 bases from J, the gap between germline ends came to 3 bases. Germline CDR1 reads SGHAT; CDR2 reads FQDESV (reference sequence).

CDR3 loop: CASRPPGRAEAFF. The CDR3 nucleotides are TGTGCCAGCAGACCACCAGGGAGGGCTGAAGCTTTCTTT. The rearrangement links TRBV6-5 to TRBJ1-1; maybe TRBD1 (5 bases). The CDR3 totals 13 residues. Looked up from germline, CDR1 is MNHEY and CDR2 is SVGAGI. Trimming cost V 6 bases and J 6 bases, with 14 bases left between them.

The rearrangement joins TRBV5-5 to TRBJ1-6; D gene uncertain. Germline values: CDR1 SGHKS, CDR2 YYEKEE (reference sequence). This CDR3 contains 16 residues. Trimming pared 1 base from V and 0 bases from J, leaving 8 bases between. The CDR3 here is CASSLRASSYNSPLHF. The CDR3 bases are TGTGCCAGCAGCTTGAGAGCTAGCTCCTATAATTCACCCCTCCACTTT. The full variable domain, with the rest looked up from reference TRBV5-5 and TRBJ1-6, is DAGVTQSPTHLIKTRGQQVTLRCSPISGHKSVSWYQQVLGQGPQFIFQYYEKEERGRGNFPDRFSARQFPNYSSELNVNALLLGDSALYLCASSLRASSYNSPLHFGNGTRLTVT.

The J gene is TRBJ1-2, the V gene TRBV5-5; 7 bases fit TRBD1. The CDR3 runs 14 residues. V shed 2 bases and J 4 bases; nucleotides not matched to a gene: 5. Looked up from germline, CDR1 is SGHKS and CDR2 is YYEKEE (reference sequence). The CDR3 here is CASSFTGESYGYTF. The CDR3 bases are TGTGCCAGCAGCTTCACAGGGGAAAGCTATGGCTACACCTTC.

This chain joins TRBV4-2 and TRBJ1-2, with a tentative D call TRBD1 (6 bases). The CDR3 is 14 amino acids. V was pared by 1 base and J by 7 bases, with 13 bases between. The germline gives CDR1 LGHNA, CDR2 YNFKEQ. CDR3 sequence reads: CASSQASYRAGYTF. In nucleotides, the CDR3 is TGTGCCAGCAGCCAAGCCTCCTACAGGGCTGGCTACACCTTC.

The table lists this clone with a count of one. This rearrangement joins TRBV7-9 to TRBJ2-3; 10 bases are a match to TRBD2. With V trimmed by 5 bases and J by 0 bases, 5 bases remained unmatched. CDR1 is SEHNR and CDR2 is FQNEAQ in the germline V gene (reference sequence). The CDR3 has 16 residues. The CDR3 DNA sequence: TGTGCCAGCAGCCCCTCACTAGCGGGAAGCACAGATACGCAGTATTTT. It specifies CASSPSLAGSTDTQYF.

J is TRBJ2-3 and V is TRBV6-5; D not certain. Trimming shortened V by 2 bases and J by 3 bases, and 6 bases separated the two germline ends. Germline V CDR1 and CDR2: MNHEY, SVGAGI. This CDR3 has 13 amino acids. The CDR3 DNA reads as TGTGCCAGCAGTTACGTCAGGACAGATACGCAGTATTTT. Protein sequence: CASSYVRTDTQYF.

The genes are TRBV2 and TRBJ2-7, with D possibly TRBD2 on 7 matching bases. The CDR3 consists of 15 residues. Germline V lookup: CDR1 SNHLY, CDR2 FYNNEI. Trimming cost V 5 bases and J 1 base, with 15 bases left between them. The CDR3 here is CASSLGGVASYEQYF. DNA of the CDR3: TGTGCCAGCAGTCTAGGGGGGGTTGCGTCCTACGAGCAGTACTTC.

The chain employs TRBV29-1 and TRBJ1-1, with D perhaps matching TRBD1 (6 bases). CDR3 length: 13 amino acids. Germline CDR1 is SQVTM and CDR2 is ANQGSEA. With 3 bases removed from V and 4 bases from J, the gap between germline ends came to 12 bases. The CDR3 here is CSVDRGLSTEAFF. CDR3 nucleotides: TGCAGCGTTGACAGGGGTTTGAGCACTGAAGCTTTCTTT.

This clone was counted once. The chain joins TRBV2 to TRBJ1-3; 8 bases match TRBD1. V gave up 6 bases and J gave up 0 bases; unmatched junction bases: 16. The CDR3 is 19 residues long. CDR1 and CDR2 from the germline V gene are SNHLY and FYNNEI. The CDR3 DNA is TGTGCCAGCAGCAAAGGCAGGGGGCGTATGATGAGCTCTGGAAACACCATATATTTT. Its protein is CASSKGRGRMMSSGNTIYF.

The V and J genes are TRBV3-1 (or the pseudogene TRBV3-2) and TRBJ1-2; 10 bases are shared with TRBD1. CDR1 LGHDT and CDR2 YNNKEL come from the germline V gene (reference sequence). CDR3 length: 14 amino acids. Trimming removed 5 bases from V and 5 bases from J; junction bases left unmatched: 5. The CDR3 reads CASSGWDRGYGYTF. The DNA of the CDR3 is TGTGCCAGCAGCGGCTGGGACAGGGGATATGGCTACACCTTC.

This clone was counted a single time. V gene TRBV14 combines with J gene TRBJ1-2; a weak D match, TRBD1 (5 bases). V lost 1 base, J lost 8 bases, and 11 bases lay in between. CDR1 is SGHDN, CDR2 FVKESK, per germline. The CDR3 runs to 13 residues. The CDR3 loop reads CASSQVPGRGYTF. The CDR3 DNA is TGTGCCAGCAGCCAAGTTCCAGGGCGCGGCTACACCTTC.

This chain connects TRBV2 to TRBJ1-1; 11 positions agree with TRBD1. CDR3 length: 13 amino acids. Trimming cost V 4 bases and J 11 bases; bases outside gene matches: 6. CDR1 is SNHLY and CDR2 is FYNNEI in the germline V gene. In DNA form, the CDR3 reads TGTGCCAGCAGTGTAGGGGACAGGGGGTCCGCTTTCTTT. Translating gives CASSVGDRGSAFF.

This chain links TRBV29-1 with TRBJ2-7; D is unresolved. Germline loops: CDR1 SQVTM, CDR2 ANQGSEA. The CDR3 has 11 amino acids. Trimming took 0 bases from V and 6 from J, leaving 6 bases between them. CDR3 nucleotide sequence: TGCAGCGTTGAAGATCTGGCCGAGCAGTACTTC. Amino acids: CSVEDLAEQYF.

The genes are TRBV6-4 and TRBJ2-3; TRBD1 aligns across 8 bases. This CDR3 has 14 residues. The germline CDR1 and CDR2 sequences are MRHNA and SNTAGT. The V segment lost 6 bases and the J segment 1 base; nucleotides outside the gene matches: 3. This CDR3 reads CASSQQGGTDTQYF. Written as DNA, the CDR3 is TGTGCCAGCAGCCAACAGGGGGGCACAGATACGCAGTATTTT.

A note on this clone: Other DNA variants within this sample encode the same CDR3. The chain joins TRBV18 to TRBJ1-2, with 9 bases that match TRBD1. With 3 bases clipped from V and 7 bases from J, the junction kept 3 bases outside the gene matches. Germline lookup yields CDR1 KGHSH and CDR2 LQKENI. There are 13 residues in the CDR3. In DNA form, the CDR3 reads TGTGCCAGCTCACCGGGACAGGGTGGTGGCTACACCTTC. Translation: CASSPGQGGGYTF. Together with reference TRBV18 and TRBJ1-2, the CDR3 gives the full variable domain: NAGVMQNPRHLVRRRGQEARLRCSPMKGHSHVYWYRQLPEEGLKFMVYLQKENIIDESGMPKERFSAEFPKEGPSILRIQQVVRGDSAAYFCASSPGQGGGYTFGSGTRLTVV.

The genes are TRBV3-1 (or the pseudogene TRBV3-2) and TRBJ1-2, with D tentatively TRBD1 (5 bases). Trimming stripped 2 bases from V and 4 bases from J, with 17 bases between. Germline CDR1 LGHDT, CDR2 YNNKEL (reference sequence). This CDR3 spans 16 amino acids. The CDR3 bases are TGTGCCAGCAGCCAAAAAGACAGACTCCTGACCTATGGCTACACCTTC. Translated, it gives CASSQKDRLLTYGYTF.

This chain joins TRBV10-3 and TRBJ2-3, with TRBD2 matching 8 bases. The length of the CDR3 is 13 residues. Germline CDR1 reads ENHRY; CDR2 reads SYGVKD. The J segment lost 9 bases and the V segment lost 2 bases, leaving 4 bases of the junction unmatched. The CDR3 DNA reads as TGTGCCATCAGTGAGCCAGCGGGGGACACGCAGTATTTT. This codes for CAISEPAGDTQYF.

The J gene is TRBJ1-5, the V gene TRBV19; D remains unclear. V was cut by 5 bases and J by 6 bases, with 14 bases left in between. Germline V lookup: CDR1 LNHDA, CDR2 SQIVND (reference sequence). CDR3 size: 14 residues. The CDR3 is CASSRGSGTQPQHF. The CDR3 nucleotides are TGTGCCAGTAGTCGAGGGTCCGGAACTCAGCCCCAGCATTTT. The variable domain in full, completed from reference TRBV19 and TRBJ1-5, reads DGGITQSPKYLFRKEGQNVTLSCEQNLNHDAMYWYRQDPGQGLRLIYYSQIVNDFQKGDIAEGYSVSREKKESFPLTVTSAQKNPTAFYLCASSRGSGTQPQHFGDGTRLSIL.

The V call is TRBV6-2 or TRBV6-3, the J call TRBJ1-1; D may be TRBD1 (5 bases). V was trimmed by 5 bases and J by 2 bases, leaving 6 bases between them. The germline CDR1 and CDR2 sequences are MNHEY and SVGEGT. The CDR3 is 12 amino acids. Here the CDR3 DNA reads TGTGCCAGCAGTACAGGTAACACTGAAGCTTTCTTT. This codes for CASSTGNTEAFF.

The CDR3 coding sequence is TGTGCCAGCAGCCAAGCGAAGGGACTAGCGACCCAAGAGACCCAGTACTTC. This codes for CASSQAKGLATQETQYF. The chain couples TRBV4-2 to TRBJ2-5, with 10 bases identical to TRBD2. With 1 base clipped from V and 1 base from J, the junction kept 6 bases outside the gene matches. CDR3 length equals 17 residues. CDR1 is LGHNA, CDR2 YNFKEQ, per germline.